The 19 T cell receptor beta chains reported below all come from one sample, sequenced in a study of blood T cell repertoires in COVID-19. Generated by immunoSEQ multiplex PCR, the TCRdb table keeps only in-frame clones and is missing some. The table has approximately 25,000 clones, roughly 80% seen once; the top ten hold 55% to 75%. Sequenced input: peripheral blood. Source of these receptors: a woman aged 80 or older with acute or convalescent COVID-19.

J is TRBJ1-2 and V is TRBV9, with 7 bases matching TRBD1. The CDR3 consists of 13 residues. CDR1 and CDR2 from the germline V gene are SGDLS and YYNGEE. With 2 bases clipped from V and 4 bases from J, the junction kept 2 bases outside the gene matches. The CDR3 reads CASSVGTVYGYTF. The DNA for the CDR3 is TGTGCCAGCAGCGTTGGGACAGTCTATGGCTACACCTTC.

The rearrangement joins TRBV18 to TRBJ2-3; 9 bases are shared with TRBD1. V shed 3 bases, J shed 3 bases, and the junction held 4 bases outside the gene matches. Germline lookup yields CDR1 KGHSH and CDR2 LQKENI. CDR3 length: 15 amino acids. In DNA, the CDR3 is TGTGCCAGCTCACCTATTGGACAGGGGACAGATACGCAGTATTTT. It is translated as CASSPIGQGTDTQYF.

The chain joins TRBV7-3 to TRBJ1-6; tentative D call: TRBD1 (5 bases). The CDR3 length is 13 residues. Germline V gives CDR1 SGHTA, CDR2 FQGTGA. V was shortened by 5 bases and J by 8 bases, with 10 bases between the two germline ends. CDR3 coding DNA: TGTGCCAGCAGCGTAGACAGCCATTCACCCCTCCACTTT. It codes for CASSVDSHSPLHF.

This chain joins TRBV5-5 and TRBJ1-2; D ambiguous. The CDR3 runs 15 residues. Germline CDR1 reads SGHKS; CDR2 reads YYEKEE (reference sequence). Deletions cut 4 bases from V and 3 bases from J, with 16 bases between. The CDR3 sequence: CASSTEYRAHYGYTF. CDR3 in DNA: TGTGCCAGCAGCACTGAGTACAGAGCCCACTATGGCTACACCTTC.

The table lists this clone with a few counts. The chain joins TRBV2 to TRBJ2-5; 14 bases align to TRBD2. The CDR3 has 17 amino acids. V lost 5 bases, J lost 5 bases, and 10 bases stayed unmatched. Per germline, CDR1 SNHLY and CDR2 FYNNEI. The CDR3 nucleotides are TGTGCCAGCAGTTTAGGGACTAGCGGGAGTAAGGGGGAGACCCAGTACTTC. Protein product: CASSLGTSGSKGETQYF.

V is TRBV29-1 and J is TRBJ1-2, with a tentative D call TRBD1 (6 bases). Germline-derived CDR1 and CDR2 are SQVTM and ANQGSEA. Trimming removed 4 bases from V and 7 bases from J, with 10 bases in between. The CDR3 consists of 11 residues. DNA for the CDR3: TGCAGCGTTGCGGCAGGGGCTGGCTACACCTTC. Its protein is CSVAAGAGYTF.

This clone was recorded only once. The chain uses TRBV20-1 and TRBJ1-1; no firm D call. Trimming shortened V by 6 bases and J by 2 bases, and 7 bases separated the two germline ends. Germline values: CDR1 DFQATT, CDR2 SNEGSKA (reference sequence). The CDR3 consists of 11 residues. The CDR3 protein is CSAAGNTEAFF. CDR3 DNA sequence: TGCAGTGCAGCGGGAAACACTGAAGCTTTCTTT.

V usage is TRBV7-9 and J usage is TRBJ2-3; 14 positions agree with TRBD2. CDR1 SEHNR and CDR2 FQNEAQ come from the germline V gene (reference sequence). CDR3 size: 17 residues. Unmatched junction bases numbered 5, after V lost 0 bases and J lost 6 bases. The CDR3 DNA follows: TGTGCCAGCAGCTTAGCGACTAGCGGGGGGGTTACTGATACGCAGTATTTT. This sequence encodes CASSLATSGGVTDTQYF.

The chain couples TRBV19 to TRBJ1-2, with 10 bases matching TRBD1. The CDR3 extends over 14 amino acids. With V trimmed by 7 bases and J by 8 bases, 10 bases remained unmatched. The germline V gene encodes CDR1 LNHDA and CDR2 SQIVND (reference sequence). The CDR3 protein is CASKEGGQGLGYTF. The CDR3 DNA is TGTGCCAGTAAAGAGGGGGGACAGGGGTTGGGCTACACCTTC.

This clone has just one count. The CDR3, as DNA: TGTGCCAGCAGTCTAGCGGGCGAAGCCTACAATGAGCAGTTCTTC. Protein sequence: CASSLAGEAYNEQFF. V is TRBV6-5 and J is TRBJ2-1; 8 positions match TRBD2. V trimming: 5 bases; J trimming: 2 bases; junction bases outside the gene matches: 5. The V gene's germline CDR1 is MNHEY and CDR2 SVGAGI. This CDR3 is built from 15 residues.

Only one count was recorded for this clone. This chain uses TRBV6-4 with TRBJ2-1, with 8 bases lining up with TRBD2. The CDR3 loop spans 11 amino acids. Germline trimming cut 10 bases from V and 12 bases from J; bases unmatched to any gene: 8. Germline V gene sequence: CDR1 MRHNA, CDR2 SNTAGT. The DNA for the CDR3 is TGTGCCATCCAACGTCTAGCGGGGCAGTTCTTC. Its translation is CAIQRLAGQFF.

The chain carries TRBV27 and TRBJ2-3, with a weak D call TRBD2 (7 bases). V was pared by 2 bases and J by 4 bases, with 16 bases between. The CDR3 has 16 amino acids. Germline V CDR1 and CDR2: MNHEY, SMNVEV (reference sequence). Written as DNA, the CDR3 is TGTGCCAGCAGTTTAGCCACAGGGAGGGTCCCAGATACGCAGTATTTT. It yields the protein CASSLATGRVPDTQYF.

This clone was observed a few times. The genes are TRBV19 and TRBJ1-3; tentatively, D is TRBD1 (5 bases). V lost 4 bases and J 0 bases, leaving 13 bases between the germline ends. CDR1 is LNHDA and CDR2 is SQIVND in the germline V gene (reference sequence). The CDR3 extends over 16 amino acids. Here the CDR3 reads CASSNQGDGSGNTIYF. CDR3 in DNA: TGTGCCAGTAGTAATCAGGGTGACGGCTCTGGAAACACCATATATTTT.

V is TRBV19 and J is TRBJ1-4; D perhaps matches TRBD1 (5 bases). The germline V gene encodes CDR1 LNHDA and CDR2 SQIVND (reference sequence). V lost 1 base, J lost 8 bases, and 8 bases lay in between. The CDR3 is 13 amino acids. The CDR3 sequence: CASSIGQGEKLFF. The CDR3 nucleotides read TGTGCCAGTAGTATAGGCCAGGGCGAAAAACTGTTTTTT.

The J gene is TRBJ1-2, the V gene TRBV12-3 or TRBV12-4; D is possibly TRBD1 (6 bases). Trimming pared 3 bases from V and 4 bases from J, leaving 9 bases between. This CDR3 contains 13 residues. The CDR3 DNA reads TGTGCCAGCAGTTTCGAGGGGGTCTATGGCTACACCTTC. Translated: CASSFEGVYGYTF.

The rearrangement links TRBV6-5 to TRBJ1-5; D is perhaps TRBD1 (5 bases). The ends were cut back, 8 bases at V and 7 bases at J, with 18 bases in the middle. Germline V gives CDR1 MNHEY, CDR2 SVGAGI. The CDR3 extends over 14 amino acids. Here the CDR3 reads CASSAAGDRQPQHF. In nucleotides, the CDR3 is TGTGCCAGCTCTGCAGCGGGGGACCGCCAGCCCCAGCATTTT.

The chain is built from TRBV10-2 and TRBJ1-1; 7 positions match TRBD1. Looked up from germline, CDR1 is WSHSY and CDR2 is SAAADI. There are 15 residues in the CDR3. V was pared by 3 bases and J by 4 bases, with 8 bases of the junction left unmatched. The CDR3 bases are TGCGCCAGCAGTGACCCGACCCAGGGGGGCACTGAAGCTTTCTTT. Its protein product is CASSDPTQGGTEAFF.

J is TRBJ2-5 and V is TRBV18; 10 bases are a match to TRBD2. The CDR3 runs to 15 residues. Per the germline V gene, CDR1 is KGHSH and CDR2 is LQKENI. V shed 8 bases, J shed 5 bases, and the junction held 11 bases outside the gene matches. CDR3 residues: CASAALAGARETQYF. As DNA, the CDR3 is TGTGCCAGCGCCGCCCTAGCGGGAGCTCGCGAGACCCAGTACTTC. Full variable domain (remainder filled in from reference TRBV18 and TRBJ2-5): NAGVMQNPRHLVRRRGQEARLRCSPMKGHSHVYWYRQLPEEGLKFMVYLQKENIIDESGMPKERFSAEFPKEGPSILRIQQVVRGDSAAYFCASAALAGARETQYFGPGTRLLVL.

The chain links TRBV5-1 to TRBJ1-3, with 7 bases lining up with TRBD1. Germline V gives CDR1 SGHRS, CDR2 YFSETQ. Trimming took 4 bases from V and 3 from J; bases not matched to a gene: 4. CDR3 length: 14 residues. In DNA, the CDR3 is TGCGCCAGCAGCCCCGGGACAGTTGGAAACACCATATATTTT. It encodes CASSPGTVGNTIYF. Looking up the rest from reference TRBV5-1 and TRBJ1-3 gives the full variable domain: KAGVTQTPRYLIKTRGQQVTLSCSPISGHRSVSWYQQTPGQGLQFLFEYFSETQRNKGNFPGRFSGRQFSNSRSEMNVSTLELGDSALYLCASSPGTVGNTIYFGEGSWLTVV.